A single T cell receptor (beta chain) is shown here with its context. The data were taken from a study of T cell changes during pregnancy in multiple sclerosis. Repertoires were generated with immunoSEQ multiplex PCR, while TCRdb's copy carries only in-frame clones and drops some. The table includes under 35,000 clones, around 90% detected once. The sequence was collected from a female donor with multiple sclerosis, enrolled in a pregnancy study. Sequencing was performed on CD4+ T cells from peripheral blood mononuclear cells, taken in the first trimester of pregnancy.

CDR3 DNA: TGTGCCAGCAGCTTATTGGGACAGGGGGTCGGTCAGCCCCAGCATTTT. Protein product: CASSLLGQGVGQPQHF. V gene TRBV7-2 combines with J gene TRBJ1-5, with 11 positions matching TRBD1. Germline V gene sequence: CDR1 SGHTA, CDR2 FQGNSA. The CDR3 length is 16 residues. V dropped 2 bases and J dropped 6; count of bases not matched to a gene: 6.